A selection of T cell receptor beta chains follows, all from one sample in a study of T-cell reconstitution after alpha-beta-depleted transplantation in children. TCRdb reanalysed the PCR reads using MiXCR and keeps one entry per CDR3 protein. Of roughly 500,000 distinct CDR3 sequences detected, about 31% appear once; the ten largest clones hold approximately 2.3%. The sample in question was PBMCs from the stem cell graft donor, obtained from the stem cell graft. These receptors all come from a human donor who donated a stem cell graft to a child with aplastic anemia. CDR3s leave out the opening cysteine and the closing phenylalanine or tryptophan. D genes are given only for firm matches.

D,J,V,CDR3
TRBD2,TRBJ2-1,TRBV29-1,AEREGPQYNEQF
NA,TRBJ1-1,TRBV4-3,ASSQEIERNTEAF
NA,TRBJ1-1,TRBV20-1,SASDPRGDNTEAF
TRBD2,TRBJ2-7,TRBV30,AWSGVKLADLGREQY
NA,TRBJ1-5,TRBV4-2,ASSPSEAGFYSNQPQH
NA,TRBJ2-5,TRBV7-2,ASSSLGWSGETQY
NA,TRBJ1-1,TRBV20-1,SASDLGEGAF
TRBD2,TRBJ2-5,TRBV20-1,SARELRASGRHDQETQY
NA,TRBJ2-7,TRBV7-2,ASSLQGRAGEQY
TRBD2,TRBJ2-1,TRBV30,AWKVGTSSYNEQF
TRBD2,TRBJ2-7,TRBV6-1,ASSLAGDWYEQY
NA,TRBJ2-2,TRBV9,ASSVGAEVTGELF
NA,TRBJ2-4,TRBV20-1,SARWGALAKNIQY
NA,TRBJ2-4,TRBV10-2,ASGQGSLAKNIQY
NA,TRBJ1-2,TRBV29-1,SLRAPGHYGYT
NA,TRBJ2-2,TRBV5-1,ASRQILQGTGELF
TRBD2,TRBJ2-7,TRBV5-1,ASSGTGTSGIHEQY